The 21 T cell receptor beta chains below come from one sample, sequenced in a study of T cells after yellow fever vaccination. From the 5' RACE reads, TCRdb called clonotypes with MiXCR, one entry per CDR3 protein. The sample lists 620,000 or so distinct CDR3 sequences, roughly 17% occurring once. This specimen was PBMCs, taken 5 to 6 days after the first yellow fever vaccination. The receptors originated from a man between 18 and 35 years old who received the YFV17D yellow fever vaccine.

The chain recombines TRBV20-1 with TRBJ1-1; no clear D gene. The germline V gene has CDR1 DFQATT and CDR2 SNEGSKA (reference sequence). This CDR3 has 14 residues. Trimming removed 0 bases from V and 1 base from J, with 9 bases in between. The CDR3 DNA reads TGCAGTGCTAGAGACGGGTTGAAGAACACTGAAGCTTTCTTT. Its translation is CSARDGLKNTEAFF.

This clonotype was counted a few times. The J gene is TRBJ2-1, the V gene TRBV4-1; D unresolved. The V and J ends lost 0 bases and 6 bases respectively, with 18 bases between them. Germline lookup yields CDR1 MGHRA and CDR2 YSYEKL. The CDR3 contains 17 residues. The CDR3 DNA reads TGCGCCAGCAGCCAAGATAAATGGCAGGTTGTCTCCAATGAGCAGTTCTTC. This sequence encodes CASSQDKWQVVSNEQFF.

This clonotype appeared a few times. J is TRBJ2-1 and V is TRBV4-2; 13 positions agree with TRBD2. Germline V gene data show CDR1 as LGHNA and CDR2 as YNFKEQ. The J segment lost 8 bases and the V segment lost 3 bases, leaving 4 bases of the junction unmatched. CDR3 size: 15 residues. This CDR3 is CASSHGLAGVDEQFF. DNA of the CDR3: TGTGCCAGCAGCCACGGACTAGCGGGGGTCGATGAGCAGTTCTTC.

This clonotype has a handful of counts. The chain couples TRBV11-2 to TRBJ2-5; TRBD1 is a possible D gene (6 bases). The CDR3 is 15 amino acids. Germline V CDR1 and CDR2: SGHAT, FQNNGV. Trimming took 4 bases from V and 0 from J, leaving 12 bases between them. As DNA, the CDR3 is TGTGCCAGCAGCTGGCGAGGGGGTTACCAAGAGACCCAGTACTTC. It is translated as CASSWRGGYQETQYF.

This clonotype was picked up a small number of times. The gene calls are TRBV30 and TRBJ1-6; the D gene is possibly TRBD1 (5 bases). From germline, CDR1 is GTSNPN and CDR2 SVGIG (reference sequence). The CDR3 loop spans 15 amino acids. With 6 bases removed from V and 0 bases from J, the gap between germline ends came to 12 bases. Here the CDR3 DNA reads TGTGCCTGCGTCCAGGGTAGCTCCTATAATTCACCCCTCCACTTT. Encoded protein: CACVQGSSYNSPLHF.

In its sample, this clonotype was seen a few times. The V gene is TRBV7-2, the J gene TRBJ2-3, with D unclear. The CDR3 totals 13 residues. Germline CDR1 SGHTA, CDR2 FQGNSA. V was shortened by 5 bases and J by 4 bases, with 10 bases between the two germline ends. The CDR3 DNA reads TGTGCCAGCAGCCTCAACAGCGCAGATACGCAGTATTTT. Translation: CASSLNSADTQYF.

This clonotype appeared a few times. This chain uses TRBV5-1 with TRBJ2-3, with a weak D call TRBD2 (6 bases). V was clipped by 0 bases and J by 2 bases, with 13 bases between them. The CDR3 has 16 amino acids. Germline assignment: CDR1 SGHRS and CDR2 YFSETQ. In DNA, the CDR3 is TGCGCCAGCAGCTTGGAGGCTAGCGCGTCCACAGATACGCAGTATTTT. Its protein is CASSLEASASTDTQYF.

V is TRBV4-1 and J is TRBJ2-2; TRBD2 matches at 8 bases. Germline CDR1 is MGHRA and CDR2 is YSYEKL. This CDR3 has 15 residues. V lost 1 base and J lost 6; bases outside the gene matches: 4. The CDR3 spells CASSQAGGPAGELFF. For the CDR3, the DNA is TGCGCCAGCAGCCAAGCGGGGGGGCCGGCCGGGGAGCTGTTTTTT.

The CDR3 region is CASSEFEETQYF. CDR3 sequence (DNA): TGTGCCAGCAGTGAATTTGAAGAGACCCAGTACTTC. The rearrangement joins TRBV25-1 to TRBJ2-5; D call uncertain. CDR1 MGHDK and CDR2 SYGVNS come from the germline V gene. V lost 1 base and J 3 bases, leaving 3 bases between the germline ends. This CDR3 has 12 residues.

The chain couples TRBV4-3 to TRBJ1-5; D is possibly TRBD1 (6 bases). CDR3 length: 14 amino acids. Trimming took 3 bases from V and 5 from J, leaving 11 bases between them. Germline lookup yields CDR1 LGHNA and CDR2 YSLEER. CDR3 DNA: TGCGCCAGCAGCCAGACACAGGGATATCAGCCCCAGCATTTT. Protein: CASSQTQGYQPQHF.

This clonotype was counted only a few times. The chain uses TRBV27 and TRBJ1-4, with no clear D. The CDR3 runs 14 residues. The V gene's germline CDR1 is MNHEY and CDR2 SMNVEV (reference sequence). Trimming stripped 4 bases from V and 4 bases from J, with 10 bases between. The CDR3 loop is CASSSLRFNEKLFF. For the CDR3, the DNA is TGTGCCAGCAGTTCCCTAAGATTTAATGAAAAACTGTTTTTT.

The sample holds many counts of this clonotype. This rearrangement joins TRBV3-1 to TRBJ2-3, with D possibly being TRBD1 (6 bases). CDR3 length: 14 amino acids. With 2 bases removed from V and 1 base from J, the gap between germline ends came to 7 bases. Germline CDR1 LGHDT, CDR2 YNNKEL (reference sequence). In nucleotides, the CDR3 is TGTGCCAGCAGCCAACCAGGGGGCACAGATACGCAGTATTTT. Its protein is CASSQPGGTDTQYF.

This clonotype has only a few counts. The V and J genes are TRBV5-5 and TRBJ2-3; maybe TRBD1 (5 bases). V was cut by 5 bases and J by 4 bases, with 20 bases left in between. Germline V gene lookup returns CDR1 SGHKS and CDR2 YYEKEE (reference sequence). The CDR3 is 16 residues long. CDR3 amino acids: CASRSRNRLLPDTQYF. The CDR3, as DNA: TGTGCCAGCAGGAGCCGTAACAGGCTCTTACCAGATACGCAGTATTTT.

This clonotype occurred a few times. The gene calls are TRBV6-2 or TRBV6-3 and TRBJ2-7, with D tentatively TRBD1 (6 bases). V lost 2 bases to trimming and J lost 0 bases, with 11 bases between them. CDR3 length: 15 residues. Germline loops: CDR1 MNHEY, CDR2 SVGEGT. CDR3 sequence: CASSYGTPSSYEQYF. In DNA form, the CDR3 reads TGTGCCAGCAGTTACGGGACACCGAGCTCCTACGAGCAGTACTTC.

The chain links TRBV6-1 to TRBJ2-1, with 7 bases identical to TRBD2. With 7 bases clipped from V and 6 bases from J, the junction kept 3 bases outside the gene matches. Per the germline V gene, CDR1 is MNHNS and CDR2 is SASEGT. The CDR3 extends over 12 amino acids. The DNA for the CDR3 is TGTGCCAGCAACTCGGGGGGCAATGAGCAGTTCTTC. It translates to CASNSGGNEQFF.

The rearrangement links TRBV6-2 or TRBV6-3 to TRBJ2-1; tentatively, D is TRBD1 (5 bases). The CDR3 totals 15 residues. The V gene lost 2 bases and the J gene lost 4 bases, with 12 bases spanning the gap. Germline V gene sequence: CDR1 MNHEY, CDR2 SVGEGT. CDR3 DNA: TGTGCCAGCAGTTACGAGGCAGGGATGTACAATGAGCAGTTCTTC. Protein sequence: CASSYEAGMYNEQFF.

The chain recombines TRBV6-2 or TRBV6-3 with TRBJ2-1, with 7 nucleotides matching TRBD1. Germline V lookup: CDR1 MNHEY, CDR2 SVGEGT. V was clipped by 6 bases and J by 6 bases; unmatched bases: 14. The CDR3 totals 16 residues. The CDR3 reads CASSNNQRTGPNEQFF. The CDR3 nucleotides are TGTGCCAGCAGCAATAACCAGCGGACAGGTCCCAATGAGCAGTTCTTC.

This clonotype was seen a handful of times. The rearrangement joins TRBV5-1 to TRBJ1-3; D call uncertain. The CDR3 totals 14 residues. V was trimmed by 2 bases and J by 4 bases, leaving 10 bases between them. Germline loops: CDR1 SGHRS, CDR2 YFSETQ. CDR3 nucleotides: TGCGCCAGCAGCTTCGGAACAGCCGGAAACACCATATATTTT. As protein: CASSFGTAGNTIYF.

The gene calls are TRBV20-1 and TRBJ2-1; 7 bases agree with TRBD1. CDR3 length equals 14 residues. Germline values: CDR1 DFQATT, CDR2 SNEGSKA (reference sequence). The V gene end was trimmed by 6 bases and the J gene end by 7 bases; junction bases not matched to a gene: 12. The CDR3 nucleotides read TGCAGTGCCGCCGACAGGGAAGGTTGGAATGAGCAGTTCTTC. It yields the protein CSAADREGWNEQFF.

V and J are TRBV7-9 and TRBJ2-5; no reliable D call. CDR1 is SEHNR and CDR2 is FQNEAQ in the germline V gene (reference sequence). This CDR3 has 14 residues. Trimming took 9 bases from V and 2 from J, leaving 16 bases between them. CDR3 residues: CASALPHVQETQYF. The CDR3 DNA follows: TGTGCCAGTGCCCTCCCCCATGTGCAAGAGACCCAGTACTTC.

The chain couples TRBV28 to TRBJ2-5; TRBD1 matches at 7 bases. The ends lost 9 bases at V and 9 bases at J; junction bases unmatched: 16. The CDR3 sequence is 14 residues long. Germline V gene sequence: CDR1 MDHEN, CDR2 SYDVKM. CDR3: CASQTWASRGSQYF. The CDR3 DNA reads TGTGCCAGTCAAACCTGGGCCAGCAGGGGGTCCCAGTACTTC.